The 9 T cell receptor beta chains below all came from one sample that was sequenced in a study of blood T cell repertoires in COVID-19. The data were produced by immunoSEQ multiplex PCR, yet TCRdb's version contains in-frame clones alone and is incomplete. The sample lists around 310,000 clones, around 89% occurring once. Sequencing used PBMCs or T cells enriched from blood (not recorded which). These receptors all stem from a woman in her 40s who had recovered from COVID-19.

The V gene is TRBV6-2 or TRBV6-3, the J gene TRBJ2-1; TRBD2 matches 11 bases. The V gene's germline CDR1 is MNHEY and CDR2 SVGEGT. Germline trimming cut 1 base from V and 3 bases from J; bases unmatched to any gene: 5. CDR3 length: 17 amino acids. The CDR3 is CASSYLGTSGFYNEQFF. CDR3 in DNA: TGTGCCAGCAGTTACTTAGGGACTAGCGGATTCTACAATGAGCAGTTCTTC.

V and J are TRBV30 and TRBJ1-1; D possibly corresponds to TRBD1 (5 bases). Looked up from germline, CDR1 is GTSNPN and CDR2 is SVGIG (reference sequence). V lost 1 base and J 3 bases, leaving 12 bases between the germline ends. CDR3 length: 14 amino acids. DNA for the CDR3: TGTGCCTGGAGTGGGGGACTGGTCGACACTGAAGCTTTCTTT. Protein sequence: CAWSGGLVDTEAFF.

V is TRBV28 and J is TRBJ2-2; 7 nucleotides line up with TRBD2. The CDR3 covers 19 residues. V shed 3 bases, J shed 0 bases, and the junction held 13 bases outside the gene matches. CDR1 is MDHEN and CDR2 is SYDVKM in the germline V gene. The CDR3 reads CASSFNGGSSRANTGELFF. For the CDR3, the DNA is TGTGCCAGCAGTTTTAACGGGGGGTCCTCGCGCGCGAACACCGGGGAGCTGTTTTTT.

The chain has TRBV6-5 and TRBJ2-1; D is perhaps TRBD2 (7 bases). CDR1 is MNHEY, CDR2 SVGAGI, per germline. The CDR3 is 15 amino acids. The V gene lost 2 bases and the J gene lost 6 bases, with 14 bases spanning the gap. For the CDR3, the DNA is TGTGCCAGCAGTTACGTGGCGGGGGCCGCCAATGAGCAGTTCTTC. Protein sequence: CASSYVAGAANEQFF.

The V call is TRBV24-1, the J call TRBJ2-1; 7 nucleotides agree with TRBD2. The junction had 11 bases not matched to a gene; V was cut back by 7 bases and J by 9 bases. The CDR3 loop spans 14 amino acids. The germline V gene encodes CDR1 KGHDR and CDR2 SFDVKD. CDR3 nucleotides: TGTGCCACCAGGGCTGCGGGAGATAGGGGTGAGCAGTTCTTC. Protein sequence: CATRAAGDRGEQFF.

This clone was detected only once. The CDR3 region has the DNA TGTGCCAGTAGTACGGGACAGGGTTACTATGGCTACACCTTC. This gives the protein CASSTGQGYYGYTF. V is TRBV19 and J is TRBJ1-2; 9 bases are a match to TRBD1. J lost 3 bases, V lost 4 bases, and 3 bases had no gene match. Germline lookup yields CDR1 LNHDA and CDR2 SQIVND (reference sequence). The CDR3 sequence is 14 residues long.

The V gene is TRBV7-6, the J gene TRBJ1-1; D perhaps matches TRBD1 (6 bases). The CDR3 spans 14 residues. V was clipped by 2 bases and J by 1 base, with 8 bases between them. Germline V gene sequence: CDR1 SGHVS, CDR2 FNYEAQ. The CDR3 bases are TGTGCCAGCAGCTTACCGGGACAGAACACTGAAGCTTTCTTT. It translates to CASSLPGQNTEAFF.

The chain recombines TRBV7-9 with TRBJ1-3; D possibly corresponds to TRBD1 (5 bases). Germline CDR1 reads SEHNR; CDR2 reads FQNEAQ (reference sequence). Trimming removed 1 base at V and 0 bases at J, with 13 bases between. This CDR3 region has 17 residues. CDR3 DNA: TGTGCCAGCAGCTTAGAAGTGTCAGGGTCCTCTGGAAACACCATATATTTT. It specifies CASSLEVSGSSGNTIYF.

Regarding this clone: This CDR3 is also generated by other DNA sequences in the sample. V usage is TRBV10-3 and J usage is TRBJ2-7; the D gene is possibly TRBD1 (5 bases). CDR1 is ENHRY and CDR2 is SYGVKD in the germline V gene. The CDR3 spans 13 residues. Trimming stripped 2 bases from V and 3 bases from J, with 8 bases between. CDR3 in DNA: TGTGCCATCAGTGAGGGGGCCTTCTACGAGCAGTACTTC. Encoded protein: CAISEGAFYEQYF.